These 13 T cell receptor beta chains originate from one sample sequenced in a study of T cell responses to AZD1222 COVID-19 vaccine. Method: immunoSEQ multiplex PCR; TCRdb's copy keeps in-frame clones and lacks some. This sample yields some 200,000 clones, of which about 95% are seen a single time; approximately 1.7% belongs to the top ten. Here the sequenced sample was peripheral blood, taken 28 days after the second dose of the MenACWY control vaccine. The receptors shown here come from an adult who received the MenACWY meningococcal vaccine as a control.

The chain recombines TRBV11-1 with TRBJ2-7; 7 positions agree with TRBD1. Germline CDR1 and CDR2: SGHAT and FQDESV (reference sequence). This CDR3 has 14 residues. With V trimmed by 0 bases and J by 3 bases, 2 bases remained unmatched. The CDR3: CASSLAGQLYEQYF. The CDR3 DNA reads as TGTGCCAGCAGCTTAGCGGGACAGCTCTACGAGCAGTACTTC. Full variable domain (rest looked up from reference TRBV11-1 and TRBJ2-7): EAEVAQSPRYKITEKSQAVAFWCDPISGHATLYWYRQILGQGPELLVQFQDESVVDDSQLPKDRFSAERLKGVDSTLKIQPAELGDSAMYLCASSLAGQLYEQYFGPGTRLTVT.

The V gene is TRBV16, the J gene TRBJ2-1; D is tentatively TRBD1 or TRBD2 (5 bases each). Germline values: CDR1 KGHSY, CDR2 FQNENV. This CDR3 has 17 amino acids. Between the trimmed V and J ends, which lost 2 bases and 2 bases, there was a span of 16 bases. DNA for the CDR3: TGTGCCAGCAGCCAAACCGGGACCCACGACCCCTACAATGAGCAGTTCTTC. Its protein is CASSQTGTHDPYNEQFF.

The chain recombines TRBV3-1 (or the pseudogene TRBV3-2) with TRBJ2-5; D gene uncertain. Trimming shortened V by 1 base and J by 5 bases, and 5 bases separated the two germline ends. CDR1 and CDR2 (germline): LGHDT, YNNKEL (reference sequence). There are 12 residues in the CDR3. CDR3 sequence: CASSQARETQYF. CDR3 nucleotides: TGTGCCAGCAGCCAAGCGAGGGAGACCCAGTACTTC.

The chain combines TRBV27 with TRBJ2-1, with D maybe TRBD2 (7 bases). The CDR3 sequence is 13 residues long. The V end lost 3 bases, the J end lost 10 bases, and 13 bases lay between the germline ends. Germline values: CDR1 MNHEY, CDR2 SMNVEV (reference sequence). CDR3 DNA sequence: TGTGCCAGCAGTTTTGGGGGGGCGGGGGAGCAGTTCTTC. Translated, it gives CASSFGGAGEQFF.

The sample holds one count of this clone. The chain has TRBV19 and TRBJ2-7; D is tentatively TRBD1 or TRBD2 (5 bases each). Trimming left V 0 bases short and J 2 bases short, with 20 bases between. The CDR3 loop spans 18 amino acids. Germline V lookup: CDR1 LNHDA, CDR2 SQIVND (reference sequence). The CDR3 reads CASSIDGPGQHTTYEQYF. CDR3 DNA: TGTGCCAGTAGTATAGATGGGCCGGGGCAGCACACCACCTACGAGCAGTACTTC.

The CDR3 protein is CASSMVIAGDTQYF. CDR3 DNA sequence: TGTGCCAGTAGTATGGTGATAGCAGGAGATACGCAGTATTTT. V and J are TRBV19 and TRBJ2-3; no reliable D call. V shed 3 bases and J shed 5 bases, with 12 bases lying between them. The CDR3 runs to 14 residues. CDR1 and CDR2 from the germline V gene are LNHDA and SQIVND (reference sequence). Full variable domain (rest looked up from reference TRBV19 and TRBJ2-3): DGGITQSPKYLFRKEGQNVTLSCEQNLNHDAMYWYRQDPGQGLRLIYYSQIVNDFQKGDIAEGYSVSREKKESFPLTVTSAQKNPTAFYLCASSMVIAGDTQYFGPGTRLTVL.

The chain joins TRBV12-3 or TRBV12-4 to TRBJ1-1; D is unclear. V shed 6 bases and J shed 1 base, with 6 bases lying between them. This CDR3 region has 12 residues. This chain's CDR3 is CASRYRNTEAFF. The CDR3 nucleotides are TGTGCCAGCAGATACCGGAACACTGAAGCTTTCTTT.

This clone was counted once. The V gene is TRBV5-6, the J gene TRBJ2-7, with D uncertain. Germline V CDR1 and CDR2: SGHDT, YYEEEE. The CDR3 has 14 amino acids. Trimming cost V 2 bases and J 2 bases, with 11 bases left between them. The CDR3 loop is CASSFTGGTYEQYF. The DNA of the CDR3 is TGTGCCAGCAGCTTTACCGGCGGAACCTACGAGCAGTACTTC.

This sequence joins TRBV6-2 or TRBV6-3 and TRBJ2-5; D is tentatively TRBD1 or TRBD2 (5 bases each). Trimming shortened V by 0 bases and J by 4 bases, and 12 bases separated the two germline ends. Germline CDR1 and CDR2: MNHEY and SVGEGT. The CDR3 has 15 amino acids. The CDR3 is CASSYSGGGGETQYF. The CDR3 DNA sequence: TGTGCCAGCAGTTACTCTGGCGGTGGGGGAGAGACCCAGTACTTC.

The chain recombines TRBV6-5 with TRBJ2-7; D is unclear. Trimming took 7 bases from V and 3 from J, leaving 10 bases between them. The CDR3 is 12 amino acids. From germline, CDR1 is MNHEY and CDR2 SVGAGI. The CDR3 loop reads CASTATDYEQYF. The CDR3, as DNA: TGTGCCAGCACTGCTACTGACTACGAGCAGTACTTC.

The genes are TRBV10-1 and TRBJ2-1; 15 nucleotides line up with TRBD2. This CDR3 is 14 amino acids long. In germline, CDR1 is WNHNN, CDR2 SYGVQD (reference sequence). The ends lost 4 bases at V and 9 bases at J; junction bases unmatched: 1. The DNA for the CDR3 is TGCGCCAGCAGTGTGGGACTAGCGGGGGGTGAGCAGTTCTTC. Translated, it gives CASSVGLAGGEQFF.

This chain links TRBV6-5 with TRBJ2-1, with a weak D call TRBD2 (5 bases). The germline V gene has CDR1 MNHEY and CDR2 SVGAGI. Trimming cost V 6 bases and J 8 bases, with 17 bases left between them. CDR3 length: 14 amino acids. For the CDR3, the DNA is TGTGCCAGCAGGACGTCAGGACTCCCGGATGAGCAGTTCTTC. Its protein product is CASRTSGLPDEQFF.

The genes are TRBV30 and TRBJ1-5, with D hard to call. CDR1 is GTSNPN and CDR2 is SVGIG in the germline V gene (reference sequence). Trimming removed 7 bases at V and 0 bases at J, with 13 bases between. The CDR3 is 14 amino acids. The CDR3 DNA reads TGTGCCTTCTCGGCCCCTTATAGCAATCAGCCCCAGCATTTT. This encodes CAFSAPYSNQPQHF.